Below are 3 T cell receptor beta chains sequenced from a single sample in a study of blood T cell repertoires in COVID-19. The protocol was immunoSEQ multiplex PCR, while the TCRdb copy is restricted to in-frame clones and leaves out a portion. This table has about 140,000 clones, around nine tenths appearing once. The specimen sequenced was peripheral blood. Every receptor here comes from a human donor in a cohort sampled during active COVID-19.

V is TRBV28 and J is TRBJ1-2, with D perhaps matching TRBD1 (5 bases). Looked up from germline, CDR1 is MDHEN and CDR2 is SYDVKM. V was pared by 6 bases and J by 4 bases, with 15 bases between. CDR3 length: 14 amino acids. This CDR3 reads CASSRGDGVYGYTF. The CDR3 DNA reads as TGTGCCAGCAGCCGGGGGGATGGGGTCTATGGCTACACCTTC.

The V gene is TRBV10-1, the J gene TRBJ2-7; tentative D call: TRBD1 (5 bases). The V end lost 5 bases, the J end lost 0 bases, and 17 bases lay between the germline ends. Germline CDR1 WNHNN, CDR2 SYGVQD (reference sequence). The CDR3 is 16 amino acids. The CDR3 spells CASSPPTGRFSYEQYF. The CDR3 DNA is TGCGCCAGCAGTCCACCCACAGGCAGGTTCTCCTACGAGCAGTACTTC.

This clone showed up just once. This chain joins TRBV15 and TRBJ2-7; TRBD2 agrees at 9 bases. The CDR3 spans 13 residues. The germline CDR1 and CDR2 sequences are LNHNV and YYDKDF (reference sequence). After removal of 1 base from V and 6 bases from J, the junction contained 1 base not matched to a gene. CDR3 region: CATSRGGGAEQYF. In DNA, the CDR3 is TGTGCCACCAGCAGAGGCGGGGGGGCCGAGCAGTACTTC.